This passage covers 18 T cell receptor beta chains from one sample sequenced in a study of cytomegalovirus exposure and HLA in healthy donors. In the PCR, 60 Vbeta and 13 Jbeta primers were used. Repertoires were generated with immunoSEQ multiplex PCR, while TCRdb's copy carries only in-frame clones and drops some. The sample comprises 54,000 or so clones, approximately 52% of which are singletons, and around 11% rests with the top ten. The sample was PBMCs. The receptors stem from a human donor in good health.

This sequence joins TRBV2 and TRBJ1-2, with D possibly matching TRBD1 (6 bases). CDR3 length: 16 amino acids. Germline values: CDR1 SNHLY, CDR2 FYNNEI. Trimming left V 2 bases short and J 4 bases short, with 17 bases between. CDR3 loop: CASSEKGQGLLYGYTF. Here the CDR3 DNA reads TGTGCCAGCAGTGAAAAAGGTCAGGGGCTTCTCTATGGCTACACCTTC.

The rearrangement uses TRBV7-2 and TRBJ1-2; 7 nucleotides align to TRBD1. The CDR3 runs to 14 residues. Germline assignment: CDR1 SGHTA and CDR2 FQGNSA. Unmatched junction bases numbered 13, after V lost 5 bases and J lost 10 bases. CDR3: CASSPVDRVRDYTF. In DNA, the CDR3 is TGTGCCAGCAGCCCGGTCGACAGGGTACGGGACTACACCTTC.

This clone was counted between two and nine times. V usage is TRBV9 and J usage is TRBJ1-2; a possible D gene is TRBD1 (5 bases). Germline CDR1 reads SGDLS; CDR2 reads YYNGEE. V was shortened by 4 bases and J by 6 bases, with 13 bases between the two germline ends. The CDR3 loop spans 13 amino acids. In nucleotides, the CDR3 is TGTGCCAGCAGCCCATGGGGGGATAATGGCTACACCTTC. Translating gives CASSPWGDNGYTF. Full variable domain (outside the CDR3, taken from reference TRBV9 and TRBJ1-2): DSGVTQTPKHLITATGQRVTLRCSPRSGDLSVYWYQQSLDQGLQFLIQYYNGEERAKGNILERFSAQQFPDLHSELNLSSLELGDSALYFCASSPWGDNGYTFGSGTRLTVV.

A few counts support this clone. The rearrangement links TRBV19 to TRBJ1-1, with unresolved D. V was trimmed by 8 bases and J by 1 base, leaving 11 bases between them. This CDR3 comprises 13 residues. Germline loops: CDR1 LNHDA, CDR2 SQIVND (reference sequence). CDR3 region: CASEPRENTEAFF. DNA for the CDR3: TGTGCCAGTGAGCCGCGGGAGAACACTGAAGCTTTCTTT.

V gene TRBV7-3 combines with J gene TRBJ1-2, with 9 bases fitting TRBD1. V gave up 5 bases and J gave up 5 bases; unmatched junction bases: 12. The CDR3 totals 16 residues. The germline gives CDR1 SGHTA, CDR2 FQGTGA. This CDR3 reads CASSPEGTGGVYGYTF. The CDR3, as DNA: TGTGCCAGCAGCCCAGAAGGTACAGGGGGCGTTTATGGCTACACCTTC. The whole variable domain, filled in from reference TRBV7-3 and TRBJ1-2, reads GAGVSQTPSNKVTEKGKYVELRCDPISGHTALYWYRQSLGQGPEFLIYFQGTGAADDSGLPNDRFFAVRPEGSVSTLKIQRTERGDSAVYLCASSPEGTGGVYGYTFGSGTRLTVV.

The V and J genes are TRBV7-9 and TRBJ2-7; D might be TRBD2 (6 bases). The CDR3 loop spans 14 amino acids. Trimming took off 5 bases at V and 4 bases at J, with 15 bases between the two ends. Germline CDR1 SEHNR, CDR2 FQNEAQ (reference sequence). The CDR3 sequence is CASSPGVGVYEQYF. The CDR3 DNA reads TGTGCCAGCAGCCCGGGAGTAGGCGTTTACGAGCAGTACTTC.

This clone was counted only a few times. The chain couples TRBV15 to TRBJ1-2; TRBD1 matches at 9 bases. The germline CDR1 and CDR2 sequences are LNHNV and YYDKDF (reference sequence). The V gene end was trimmed by 0 bases and the J gene end by 0 bases; junction bases not matched to a gene: 2. This CDR3 has 16 amino acids. CDR3 sequence reads: CATSRDGTGPNYGYTF. The CDR3 bases are TGTGCCACCAGCAGAGACGGGACAGGGCCTAACTATGGCTACACCTTC. The variable domain in full, with the rest retrieved from reference TRBV15 and TRBJ1-2, is DAMVIQNPRYQVTQFGKPVTLSCSQTLNHNVMYWYQQKSSQAPKLLFHYYDKDFNNEADTPDNFQSRRPNTSFCFLDIRSPGLGDTAMYLCATSRDGTGPNYGYTFGSGTRLTVV.

The V gene is TRBV5-6, the J gene TRBJ1-2, with 9 bases aligning to TRBD1. Germline V gives CDR1 SGHDT, CDR2 YYEEEE. Trimming took 4 bases from V and 8 from J; bases not matched to a gene: 6. The CDR3 runs 13 residues. The CDR3 DNA is TGTGCCAGCAGCATCCGGACAGGGGAAGGCTACACCTTC. This sequence encodes CASSIRTGEGYTF.

This clone was seen more than once but under ten times. The gene calls are TRBV5-1 and TRBJ2-7, with a tentative D call TRBD2 (5 bases). CDR1 is SGHRS and CDR2 is YFSETQ in the germline V gene. CDR3 size: 12 residues. V lost 2 bases, J lost 3 bases, and 6 bases lay in between. DNA of the CDR3: TGCGCCAGCAGCTTAGAGGGCTACGAGCAGTACTTC. It codes for CASSLEGYEQYF.

The chain links TRBV30 to TRBJ2-3, with D perhaps TRBD2 (7 bases). V lost 5 bases and J lost 14, with 17 bases in between. Germline V gene lookup returns CDR1 GTSNPN and CDR2 SVGIG (reference sequence). The CDR3 extends over 11 amino acids. In DNA, the CDR3 is TGTGCCTGGCAGAGGGGGGGCCGATCGTATTTT. Amino acids: CAWQRGGRSYF.

The chain couples TRBV27 to TRBJ1-4, with D unclear. The CDR3 spans 15 residues. V lost 0 bases and J lost 0, with 5 bases in between. Germline CDR1 and CDR2: MNHEY and SMNVEV (reference sequence). CDR3 sequence: CASSLSGATNEKLFF. CDR3 nucleotide sequence: TGTGCCAGCAGTTTATCAGGAGCAACTAATGAAAAACTGTTTTTT. The full variable domain, its missing parts supplied by reference TRBV27 and TRBJ1-4, is EAQVTQNPRYLITVTGKKLTVTCSQNMNHEYMSWYRQDPGLGLRQIYYSMNVEVTDKGDVPEGYKVSRKEKRNFPLILESPSPNQTSLYFCASSLSGATNEKLFFGSGTQLSVL.

This rearrangement joins TRBV7-8 to TRBJ2-3; D might be TRBD2 (5 bases). Trimming stripped 0 bases from V and 3 bases from J, with 10 bases between. The CDR3 consists of 15 residues. The germline CDR1 and CDR2 sequences are SGHVS and FQNEAQ. The CDR3 sequence: CASSLALGSTDTQYF. DNA for the CDR3: TGTGCCAGCAGCTTAGCGCTGGGGAGTACAGATACGCAGTATTTT.

This clone has more than one count but fewer than ten. The rearrangement joins TRBV7-9 to TRBJ1-2; no reliable D call. The V and J ends lost 1 base and 1 base respectively, with 10 bases between them. CDR3 size: 15 residues. The germline V gene encodes CDR1 SEHNR and CDR2 FQNEAQ (reference sequence). The CDR3 protein is CASSLVAELNYGYTF. DNA of the CDR3: TGTGCCAGCAGCTTAGTAGCCGAACTTAACTATGGCTACACCTTC.

This clone was counted a few times. The chain is built from TRBV9 and TRBJ2-1, with 7 bases lining up with TRBD2. Germline-derived CDR1 and CDR2 are SGDLS and YYNGEE. This CDR3 comprises 14 residues. With V trimmed by 4 bases and J by 7 bases, 8 bases remained unmatched. CDR3 DNA sequence: TGTGCCAGCAGCCGGAGCGGGGTCGAAAATGAGCAGTTCTTC. This codes for CASSRSGVENEQFF.

This chain joins TRBV5-4 and TRBJ2-2, with 8 bases matching TRBD1. With 0 bases clipped from V and 4 bases from J, the junction kept 2 bases outside the gene matches. Germline values: CDR1 SGHNT, CDR2 YYREEE (reference sequence). The CDR3 has 15 residues. CDR3 coding DNA: TGTGCCAGCAGCTTGGCGACAGGGGTCACCGGGGAGCTGTTTTTT. Translation gives CASSLATGVTGELFF. The entire variable domain, with the rest obtained from reference TRBV5-4 and TRBJ2-2, is as follows: ETGVTQSPTHLIKTRGQQVTLRCSSQSGHNTVSWYQQALGQGPQFIFQYYREEENGRGNFPPRFSGLQFPNYSSELNVNALELDDSALYLCASSLATGVTGELFFGEGSRLTVL.

The genes are TRBV6-1 and TRBJ2-1, with D perhaps matching TRBD2 (5 bases). The germline CDR1 and CDR2 sequences are MNHNS and SASEGT. CDR3 size: 15 residues. V dropped 6 bases and J dropped 4 bases, with 16 bases sitting between them. CDR3 protein: CASRSVSGQYNEQFF. As DNA, the CDR3 is TGTGCCAGCAGATCGGTGAGCGGCCAGTACAATGAGCAGTTCTTC.

This clone was observed a few times. The V call is TRBV9, the J call TRBJ1-4, with TRBD1 as a possible D gene (5 bases). The CDR3 loop spans 14 amino acids. Trimming took off 4 bases at V and 8 bases at J, with 15 bases between the two ends. Germline V CDR1 and CDR2: SGDLS, YYNGEE. CDR3 protein: CASSPQGGYEKLFF. Here the CDR3 DNA reads TGTGCCAGCAGCCCTCAGGGTGGATACGAAAAACTGTTTTTT.

The V and J genes are TRBV30 and TRBJ1-2; 8 nucleotides align to TRBD1. Unmatched junction bases numbered 12, after V lost 2 bases and J lost 4 bases. The germline V gene has CDR1 GTSNPN and CDR2 SVGIG (reference sequence). The CDR3 sequence is 16 residues long. This CDR3 reads CAWSLNRQGTAYGYTF. DNA of the CDR3: TGTGCCTGGAGTCTTAATCGACAGGGGACTGCCTATGGCTACACCTTC.